The sequence of this T cell receptor beta chain was determined in a study of blood T cell repertoires in COVID-19. Study-level information: Donors in the United States, Italy and Spain gave samples during acute or convalescent COVID-19.

The CDR3 extends over 16 amino acids. Per the germline V gene, CDR1 is MNHEY and CDR2 is SVGAGI. V shed 4 bases and J 1 base; nucleotides not matched to a gene: 9. Sequencing used immunoSEQ multiplex PCR; TCRdb keeps in-frame clones, though not all of them. In the table there are under 200,000 clones, more than 65% of which are singletons. This clone was recorded a few times. Sequencing used PBMCs or T cells enriched from blood (not recorded which). The chain joins TRBV6-5 to TRBJ2-7; 8 nucleotides line up with TRBD2. The sequence came from a woman in her thirties or forties with acute COVID-19. CDR3 in DNA: TGTGCCAGCAGTTCCCCAGGGACTAGTACATCCTACGAGCAGTACTTC. Its protein product is CASSSPGTSTSYEQYF.